This T cell receptor beta chain stems from a study of blood T cell repertoires in COVID-19. Study information: Acute-phase and convalescent COVID-19 samples originated in the United States, Italy and Spain.

Per germline, CDR1 SGHVS and CDR2 FNYEAQ. The CDR3 has 13 residues. Trimming pared 1 base from V and 8 bases from J, leaving 8 bases between. The repertoire was sequenced with immunoSEQ multiplex PCR; TCRdb's copy has only in-frame clones and lacks some. The sample has approximately 150,000 clones; around 85% are singletons. The clonotype comes from a woman aged 80 or older with COVID-19, enrolled during active disease. The sequenced sample was peripheral blood. V gene TRBV7-6 combines with J gene TRBJ2-2; no clear D gene. The CDR3 DNA is TGTGCCAGCAGCTTAGATGGGCCTGGGGAGCTGTTTTTT. Its protein product is CASSLDGPGELFF. The complete variable domain, with remaining parts taken from reference TRBV7-6 and TRBJ2-2, reads GAGVSQSPRYKVTKRGQDVALRCDPISGHVSLYWYRQALGQGPEFLTYFNYEAQQDKSGLPNDRFSAERPEGSISTLTIQRTEQRDSAMYRCASSLDGPGELFFGEGSRLTVL.